This T cell receptor (beta chain) came from a study of cytomegalovirus exposure and HLA in healthy donors. Study background: Roughly four fifths of roughly 430 genotyped donors fell in the Caucasian-associated ancestry cluster.

The CDR3 totals 14 residues. V gave up 4 bases and J gave up 4 bases; unmatched junction bases: 6. Per germline, CDR1 SNHLY and CDR2 FYNNEI. The PCR ran on 60 Vbeta and 13 Jbeta primers. Method: immunoSEQ multiplex PCR; TCRdb's copy keeps in-frame clones and lacks some. The table has about 120,000 clones, 75% seen once. The specimen sequenced was PBMCs. This chain joins TRBV2 and TRBJ1-2; TRBD1 matches 7 bases. This TCR came from a woman aged 40 to 50 in good health and CMV-seropositive. CDR3 bases: TGTGCCAGCAGTGGTGAAGGGGGCGCCTATGGCTACACCTTC. Amino acid sequence: CASSGEGGAYGYTF.